This T cell receptor (beta chain) was sequenced for a study of blood T cell repertoires in COVID-19. Study as a whole: There were acute and convalescent COVID-19 samples, and they came from the United States, Italy and Spain. From T cells, B-cell-depleted T cells, or PBMCs came the material, which was cDNA or gDNA.

In the original analysis: How many nucleated cells were present was estimated from reference gene primer amplification. The protocol was immunoSEQ multiplex PCR, while the TCRdb copy is restricted to in-frame clones and leaves out a portion. The V and J calls and clone size were taken over from that table, and D and trimming were inferred from the DNA. The data show about 82,000 clones, 75% to 85% seen once. J was trimmed by 5 bases and V by 1 base; bases with no gene match: 7. The CDR3 covers 16 residues. Germline-derived CDR1 and CDR2 are SGHRS and YFSETQ. The sample was peripheral blood. This receptor was identified in a man aged 55 to 70 with COVID-19, enrolled during active disease. The V gene is TRBV5-1, the J gene TRBJ2-2; 8 bases fit TRBD1. CDR3 region: CASSLSRGRETGELFF. CDR3 bases: TGCGCCAGCAGCTTGAGCAGGGGGCGTGAAACCGGGGAGCTGTTTTTT.